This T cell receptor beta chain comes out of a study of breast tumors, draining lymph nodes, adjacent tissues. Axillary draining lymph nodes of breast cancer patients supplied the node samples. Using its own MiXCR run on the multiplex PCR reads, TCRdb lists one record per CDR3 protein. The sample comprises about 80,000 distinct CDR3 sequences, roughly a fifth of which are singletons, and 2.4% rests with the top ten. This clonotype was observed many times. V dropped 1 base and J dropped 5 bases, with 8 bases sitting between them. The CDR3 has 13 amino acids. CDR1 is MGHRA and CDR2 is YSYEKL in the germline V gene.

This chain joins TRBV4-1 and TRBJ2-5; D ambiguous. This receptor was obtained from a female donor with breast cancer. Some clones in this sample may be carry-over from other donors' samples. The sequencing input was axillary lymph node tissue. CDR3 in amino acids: CASSQGILETQYF. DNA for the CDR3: TGCGCCAGCAGCCAAGGTATACTGGAGACCCAGTACTTC.